Following are 22 T cell receptor beta chains from one sample sequenced in a study of T cell changes during pregnancy in multiple sclerosis. Profiled with immunoSEQ multiplex PCR; TCRdb holds only in-frame clones, not every one. The sample has 50,000 to 70,000 clones, just over 90% seen once. Sequenced material: peripheral blood, taken after pregnancy. These receptors originate from a female donor with multiple sclerosis, enrolled in a pregnancy study.

This chain links TRBV30 with TRBJ1-1, with D possibly matching TRBD1 (6 bases). The germline V and J ends were trimmed by 5 bases and 7 bases, with 14 bases remaining between them. In germline, CDR1 is GTSNPN, CDR2 SVGIG (reference sequence). This CDR3 has 12 amino acids. Written as DNA, the CDR3 is TGTGCCTGGGCCGACAGGTACCGTGAAGCTTTCTTT. Protein sequence: CAWADRYREAFF.

The chain joins TRBV5-1 to TRBJ2-1, with unresolved D. This CDR3 comprises 14 residues. The germline V and J ends were trimmed by 0 bases and 8 bases, with 12 bases remaining between them. Germline lookup yields CDR1 SGHRS and CDR2 YFSETQ. Here the CDR3 reads CASSLAMGLDEQFF. The CDR3 bases are TGCGCCAGCAGCTTGGCAATGGGCCTCGATGAGCAGTTCTTC.

J is TRBJ2-1 and V is TRBV5-1; 8 bases agree with TRBD1. CDR1 and CDR2 (germline): SGHRS, YFSETQ. Trimming took 5 bases from V and 8 from J; bases not matched to a gene: 15. This CDR3 region has 16 residues. CDR3 amino acids: CASRFYPGTGGDEQFF. The CDR3 DNA is TGCGCCAGCAGATTTTACCCGGGGACAGGCGGAGATGAGCAGTTCTTC.

This clone was found a few times. The rearrangement uses TRBV2 and TRBJ2-6, with D possibly matching TRBD2 (6 bases). The CDR3 runs to 16 residues. Trimming removed 3 bases from V and 4 bases from J, with 13 bases in between. Germline CDR1 reads SNHLY; CDR2 reads FYNNEI. CDR3 sequence reads: CASSDSGGIGANVLTF. The CDR3 DNA reads TGTGCCAGCAGTGATTCAGGAGGGATCGGGGCCAACGTCCTGACTTTC.

This sequence joins TRBV2 and TRBJ2-3; the D gene is possibly TRBD2 (5 bases). Germline V gene lookup returns CDR1 SNHLY and CDR2 FYNNEI. The CDR3 totals 16 residues. The V end was cut by 0 bases, the J end by 6 bases, with 16 bases between. The CDR3 nucleotides are TGTGCCAGCAGTGAAGCTGGAGGTGGATACGGGGATACGCAGTATTTT. This gives the protein CASSEAGGGYGDTQYF.

The chain employs TRBV15 and TRBJ1-4; TRBD1 is a possible D gene (5 bases). Germline V gene lookup returns CDR1 LNHNV and CDR2 YYDKDF (reference sequence). This CDR3 region has 15 residues. With 0 bases removed from V and 7 bases from J, the gap between germline ends came to 12 bases. CDR3 sequence (DNA): TGTGCCACCAGCAGAGATCCGGGGGGTGGTGAAAAACTGTTTTTT. Protein product: CATSRDPGGGEKLFF.

The CDR3 protein is CASSPGVAGTYEQYF. The CDR3 DNA reads TGTGCCAGCAGCCCCGGAGTAGCGGGAACCTACGAGCAGTACTTC. The V and J genes are TRBV6-1 and TRBJ2-7, with 8 bases fitting TRBD2. V shed 6 bases and J 2 bases; nucleotides not matched to a gene: 9. From germline, CDR1 is MNHNS and CDR2 SASEGT. The CDR3 has 15 amino acids.

For the CDR3, the DNA is TGCGCCAGCAGCCAAGTTGGGACAGCCAACACTGAAGCTTTCTTT. This gives the protein CASSQVGTANTEAFF. The rearrangement uses TRBV4-3 and TRBJ1-1; TRBD1 matches at 7 bases. Germline V gene data show CDR1 as LGHNA and CDR2 as YSLEER. After removal of 1 base from V and 2 bases from J, the junction contained 4 bases not matched to a gene. The CDR3 loop spans 15 amino acids.

This sequence joins TRBV19 and TRBJ1-1; TRBD1 might be the D (6 bases). The V gene lost 6 bases and the J gene lost 0 bases, with 17 bases spanning the gap. Germline CDR1 LNHDA, CDR2 SQIVND (reference sequence). This CDR3 region has 16 residues. CDR3 nucleotides: TGTGCCAGTAGCGCCCGGGACAACGCTCTGAACACTGAAGCTTTCTTT. The encoded protein is CASSARDNALNTEAFF. Using reference TRBV19 and TRBJ1-1 for the parts outside the CDR3, the full variable domain is DGGITQSPKYLFRKEGQNVTLSCEQNLNHDAMYWYRQDPGQGLRLIYYSQIVNDFQKGDIAEGYSVSREKKESFPLTVTSAQKNPTAFYLCASSARDNALNTEAFFGQGTRLTVV.

The chain uses TRBV27 and TRBJ2-2; 9 bases fit TRBD2. Looked up from germline, CDR1 is MNHEY and CDR2 is SMNVEV (reference sequence). V was pared by 2 bases and J by 2 bases, with 9 bases of the junction left unmatched. The CDR3 covers 18 residues. The CDR3 DNA reads TGTGCCAGCAGTTTAGCTAGCGGGGCCCCCCTTAACACCGGGGAGCTGTTTTTT. Its protein product is CASSLASGAPLNTGELFF.

The J gene is TRBJ1-4, the V gene TRBV2, with 7 bases aligning to TRBD1. The V segment lost 3 bases and the J segment 0 bases; nucleotides outside the gene matches: 1. The CDR3 runs to 15 residues. CDR1 is SNHLY and CDR2 is FYNNEI in the germline V gene. In DNA form, the CDR3 reads TGTGCCAGCAGTGACAGGGGGGCAACTAATGAAAAACTGTTTTTT. Amino acid sequence: CASSDRGATNEKLFF.

J is TRBJ2-7 and V is TRBV21-1; TRBD1, the D gene given by the table, was not confirmed from the DNA. TRBV21-1 has pseudogene status. This CDR3 region has 13 residues. The CDR3 DNA reads TGTGCCAGCAGCAAAGAAACAGGTACCGAGCAGTACTTC. Protein product: CASSKETGTEQYF.

V and J are TRBV5-4 and TRBJ2-2, with unresolved D. The germline gives CDR1 SGHNT, CDR2 YYREEE (reference sequence). The CDR3 spans 14 residues. Trimming shortened V by 4 bases and J by 2 bases, and 9 bases separated the two germline ends. Written as DNA, the CDR3 is TGTGCCAGCAGCCTAGGTAGAAACACCGGGGAGCTGTTTTTT. Amino acids: CASSLGRNTGELFF.

The chain is built from TRBV12-5 and TRBJ1-1; no firm D call. V was trimmed by 1 base and J by 1 base, leaving 4 bases between them. The CDR3 runs to 13 residues. Germline CDR1 is LGHNT and CDR2 is FRNRAP. CDR3 sequence reads: CASGLGGNTEAFF. The CDR3 bases are TGTGCTAGTGGTTTGGGAGGGAACACTGAAGCTTTCTTT.

J is TRBJ2-1 and V is TRBV7-8; 8 positions agree with TRBD2. The germline gives CDR1 SGHVS, CDR2 FQNEAQ. The trim removed 5 bases at V and 0 bases at J, leaving 12 bases unmatched. The CDR3 extends over 18 amino acids. The CDR3 region has the DNA TGTGCCAGCAGCCCCACCCCGACTAGCGCCGGCTCCTACAATGAGCAGTTCTTC. Translation: CASSPTPTSAGSYNEQFF.

The genes are TRBV6-5 and TRBJ2-2, with D tentatively TRBD1 (5 bases). Between the trimmed V and J ends, which lost 0 bases and 1 base, there was a span of 9 bases. The CDR3 sequence is 16 residues long. Germline V gene sequence: CDR1 MNHEY, CDR2 SVGAGI. The CDR3 DNA reads as TGTGCCAGCAGTTACTCGAGACAGTTGAACACCGGGGAGCTGTTTTTT. It encodes CASSYSRQLNTGELFF.

The chain combines TRBV5-6 with TRBJ2-1; D unclear. Deletions cut 1 base from V and 3 bases from J, with 8 bases between. The germline V gene encodes CDR1 SGHDT and CDR2 YYEEEE. This CDR3 comprises 14 residues. CDR3 bases: TGTGCCAGCAGCTTGACGTCAGACTACAATGAGCAGTTCTTC. Translating gives CASSLTSDYNEQFF.

This clone was seen only once. The junction and the germline gene differ at one end; a read error may be behind it. V usage is TRBV19 and J usage is TRBJ2-5, with D uncertain. The CDR3 is made up of 14 amino acids. Germline CDR1 and CDR2: LNHDA and SQIVND (reference sequence). CDR3 in amino acids: CASSLDFLQETQYF. CDR3 DNA sequence: TGTGCCAGTAGTCTAGATTTCTTGCAAGAGACCCAGTACTTC.

The chain couples TRBV6-5 to TRBJ1-1; the D is unclear. This CDR3 has 14 residues. Trimming took 2 bases from V and 0 from J, leaving 7 bases between them. In germline, CDR1 is MNHEY, CDR2 SVGAGI. Written as DNA, the CDR3 is TGTGCCAGCAGTTACCACTCGATGAACACTGAAGCTTTCTTT. It codes for CASSYHSMNTEAFF.

This chain connects TRBV28 to TRBJ1-2; D might be TRBD1 (5 bases). V was trimmed by 1 base and J by 6 bases, leaving 12 bases between them. In germline, CDR1 is MDHEN, CDR2 SYDVKM. This CDR3 has 14 residues. CDR3 amino acids: CASSLSRTHHGYTF. The CDR3 coding sequence is TGTGCCAGCAGTTTATCCCGGACACACCATGGCTACACCTTC.

This chain links TRBV5-4 with TRBJ1-3, with D tentatively TRBD1 (6 bases). The CDR3 is 15 amino acids. Trimming left V 4 bases short and J 2 bases short, with 13 bases between. Germline V gives CDR1 SGHNT, CDR2 YYREEE (reference sequence). CDR3 loop: CASSPDRLTGNTIYF. For the CDR3, the DNA is TGTGCCAGCAGCCCGGACAGATTAACTGGAAACACCATATATTTT.

The rearrangement joins TRBV27 to TRBJ2-1; D ambiguous. Trimming left V 3 bases short and J 9 bases short, with 9 bases between. Germline lookup yields CDR1 MNHEY and CDR2 SMNVEV (reference sequence). The CDR3 runs 12 residues. CDR3 nucleotide sequence: TGTGCCAGCAGTTTCGCTAGTCTTGAGCAGTTCTTC. This gives the protein CASSFASLEQFF.